This TCR beta chain was recorded in a study of blood T cell repertoires in COVID-19. This clone appeared a few times. Germline CDR1 MGHRA, CDR2 YSYEKL. Trimming cost V 0 bases and J 7 bases, with 9 bases left between them. CDR3 length equals 13 residues. Libraries were prepared by immunoSEQ multiplex PCR; TCRdb keeps only in-frame clonotypes and omits some of them. The sample has about 130,000 clones, around 88% seen once. Sequenced: peripheral blood. This clonotype originated in a woman aged 50 to 65 who had recovered from COVID-19. The rearrangement links TRBV4-1 to TRBJ1-2; tentative D call: TRBD1 (5 bases). The CDR3 is CASSQEGLGGYTF. CDR3 nucleotide sequence: TGCGCCAGCAGCCAAGAGGGGCTGGGTGGCTACACCTTC.